This TCR beta chain was observed in a study of T cells in Graves' hyperthyroidism and ophthalmopathy. Whole-study results and caveats: A median around 5.9 months before onset, the model predicted ophthalmopathy. Ophthalmopathy and stable hyperthyroidism were told apart by a 13 V-J model.

Researchers took RNA transcripts and amplified the TCR beta CDR3 regions from them. Initially, a first-round RT-PCR of the TCR CDR3 employed the HTBI primer set. TCRdb reprocessed the multiplex PCR reads via MiXCR and lists one record per CDR3 protein. The sample includes around 380,000 distinct CDR3 sequences, about 13% seen only once; the top ten take around 20%. Subjects aged 18 to 65 presented with newly diagnosed hyperthyroidism of less than 2 months' duration. A word on this clonotype: Its specificity is not known.

The specimen was blood. The receptor comes from a man in his thirties or forties with Graves' hyperthyroidism that later progressed to Graves' ophthalmopathy.

CDR3: CASSFSVGGEQYF. The CDR3 DNA follows: TGTGCCAGCAGTTTTAGCGTCGGAGGCGAGCAGTACTTC. The V and J genes are TRBV6-9 and TRBJ2-7; a possible D gene is TRBD2 (5 bases). Trimming stripped 4 bases from V and 6 bases from J, with 13 bases between. CDR3 length: 13 residues. Germline loops: CDR1 MNHGY, CDR2 SVAAGI.